Sequencing of this T cell receptor (beta chain) was carried out in a study of Ad26.COV2.S vaccination and SARS-CoV-2 variants. About the research overall: Ad26.COV2.S given intramuscularly, once or twice 56 days apart.

CDR1 is SGHAT and CDR2 is FQNNGV in the germline V gene. The length of the CDR3 is 13 residues. V gave up 2 bases and J gave up 0 bases, with 3 bases separating them. Using immunoSEQ multiplex PCR, the repertoire was profiled, and TCRdb retains in-frame clones only, with some absent. The repertoire holds some 400,000 clones, with about nine tenths as singletons. Treatment given: roughly 19 received Ad26.COV2.S at low or high dose, single or two shots; several received placebo; per-sample allocation not given. Day 63 following the first vaccine or placebo injection was when the samples were taken. This chain links TRBV11-2 with TRBJ2-3; D gene ambiguous. This sample comprised peripheral blood, obtained in a trial of Ad26.COV2.S vaccine versus placebo. This sequence originates from a person between 18 and 59 years old who received the Ad26.COV2.S COVID-19 vaccine or a placebo. The CDR3, as DNA: TGTGCCAGCAGCTTATTAAGCACAGATACGCAGTATTTT. Its protein product is CASSLLSTDTQYF.